This TCR beta chain was found in a study of OX40 agonist ivuxolimab in advanced cancers. At the level of the study: Antecedent anti-PD-1, anti-PD-L1 or anti-CTLA-4 therapy was permissible, with roughly 36% having received some. Partial responses occurred in three patients (one hepatocellular carcinoma, two cutaneous melanoma). Study-wide points: With doses of 0.1-3.0 mg/kg, partial responders showed among the lowest clonal expansion.

The trim removed 6 bases at V and 4 bases at J, leaving 10 bases unmatched. CDR3 length equals 16 residues. Germline-derived CDR1 and CDR2 are MDHEN and SYDVKM. Produced via immunoSEQ multiplex PCR; TCRdb's table is partial and in-frame only. The table lists more than 15,000 clones, roughly 78% of them singletons. As to this clone: Its antigen remains unknown.

The rearrangement uses TRBV28 and TRBJ2-3; 10 nucleotides align to TRBD1. Source: CD4+ or CD8+ T cells sorted from blood, taken in a trial of the OX40 agonist ivuxolimab. The TCR comes from an adult with an advanced solid tumor such as melanoma, head and neck, liver or kidney cancer. For the CDR3, the DNA is TGTGCCAGCAGCACCCCGGGACAGGGGACCGCAGATACGCAGTATTTT. Amino acids: CASSTPGQGTADTQYF.